The present T cell receptor beta chain was sequenced within a study of CD8 T cells in ankylosing spondylitis. Quantitative 5'-RACE was performed with molecular barcodes, and it yielded the TCR beta libraries. TCRdb independently ran MiXCR on the 5' RACE reads; one entry per CDR3 protein. The table records hundreds of thousands of distinct CDR3 sequences, about 9.1% of them present only once. The CDR3 loop spans 15 amino acids. The V end lost 2 bases, the J end lost 8 bases, and 16 bases lay between the germline ends. The germline V gene encodes CDR1 LGHDT and CDR2 YNNKEL (reference sequence). Sequencing input: blood, either unsorted or a sorted T cell fraction (not recorded which). The sequence was collected from a male donor with ankylosing spondylitis or in good health (not recorded which). The rearrangement joins TRBV3-1 to TRBJ2-1; D might be TRBD2 (7 bases). Written as DNA, the CDR3 is TGTGCCAGCAGCCAAACTTGGGGGGGCAGAGATGAGCAGTTCTTC. It codes for CASSQTWGGRDEQFF.